Following are 26 T cell receptor beta chains from one sample sequenced in a study of memory B cells and T cells in multiple sclerosis. The antigens for these receptors are not known. Separate sequencing covered autoproliferating (CFSE-dim) and non-proliferating (CFSE-high) T cells from stimulus-free culture. Pooled replicate wells came from approximately 5x10^7 CFSE-labeled PBMCs cultured less than nine days without stimulus. Method: immunoSEQ multiplex PCR; TCRdb's copy keeps in-frame clones and lacks some. The sample has some 49,000 clones, about four fifths seen once; the top ten hold roughly 1.1%. Sequenced material: PBMCs from blood kept in culture. The receptor source for this set is a human donor with multiple sclerosis.

Worth noting for this clone: The sample has other DNA sequences that encode this CDR3 too. The chain links TRBV19 to TRBJ1-5; D uncertain. The CDR3 runs 15 residues. V gave up 5 bases and J gave up 7 bases, with 18 bases separating them. The germline CDR1 and CDR2 sequences are LNHDA and SQIVND (reference sequence). The CDR3 bases are TGTGCCAGTAGTCCTCCGGGAGGGTATGGGCAGCCCCAGCATTTT. Amino acid sequence: CASSPPGGYGQPQHF.

The chain links TRBV25-1 to TRBJ1-2; no firm D call. CDR1 MGHDK and CDR2 SYGVNS come from the germline V gene. CDR3 length equals 13 residues. V lost 1 base to trimming and J lost 1 base, with 4 bases between them. CDR3 region: CASSEFNNYGYTF. CDR3 in DNA: TGTGCCAGCAGTGAATTTAATAACTATGGCTACACCTTC.

V is TRBV6-6 and J is TRBJ1-1; 7 bases are shared with TRBD1. In germline, CDR1 is MNHNY, CDR2 SVGAGI (reference sequence). J gave up 3 bases and V 8 bases, and 9 bases lay outside the gene matches. The CDR3 contains 14 residues. The chain's CDR3 is CASGLGGAYTEAFF. CDR3 in DNA: TGTGCCAGCGGCCTAGGGGGCGCTTACACTGAAGCTTTCTTT.

This chain uses TRBV30 with TRBJ2-3; 9 nucleotides align to TRBD1. Per germline, CDR1 GTSNPN and CDR2 SVGIG (reference sequence). CDR3 length equals 14 residues. Trimming cost V 3 bases and J 5 bases; bases outside gene matches: 6. CDR3 DNA sequence: TGTGCCTGGAGGGGGGACAGGGAGGGAGATACGCAGTATTTT. Amino acids: CAWRGDREGDTQYF. Looking up the rest from reference TRBV30 and TRBJ2-3 gives the full variable domain: SQTIHQWPATLVQPVGSPLSLECTVEGTSNPNLYWYRQAAGRGLQLLFYSVGIGQISSEVPQNLSASRPQDRQFILSSKKLLLSDSGFYLCAWRGDREGDTQYFGPGTRLTVL.

About this clone itself: Other DNA sequences in this specimen translate into the identical CDR3. The chain uses TRBV30 and TRBJ2-7, with D unclear. In germline, CDR1 is GTSNPN, CDR2 SVGIG (reference sequence). The CDR3 consists of 10 residues. Trimming removed 3 bases at V and 3 bases at J, with 3 bases between. CDR3 DNA: TGTGCCTGGAGGGGCTACGAGCAGTACTTC. Protein sequence: CAWRGYEQYF.

CDR3 residues: CASIPRGVTEAFF. The CDR3 region has the DNA TGTGCCAGCATACCCCGAGGAGTCACTGAAGCTTTCTTT. The rearrangement links TRBV2 to TRBJ1-1; no reliable D call. Trimming took 7 bases from V and 4 from J, leaving 13 bases between them. This CDR3 is 13 amino acids long. Germline assignment: CDR1 SNHLY and CDR2 FYNNEI.

The V gene is TRBV4-2, the J gene TRBJ1-1, with a tentative D call TRBD1 (5 bases). The ends were cut back, 1 base at V and 4 bases at J, with 16 bases in the middle. The CDR3 extends over 16 amino acids. Per germline, CDR1 LGHNA and CDR2 YNFKEQ. The chain's CDR3 is CASSQVALTGGTEAFF. CDR3 bases: TGTGCCAGCAGCCAAGTTGCCCTCACGGGGGGCACTGAAGCTTTCTTT.

This rearrangement joins TRBV6-1 to TRBJ1-2; weak D call: TRBD1 (5 bases). Germline V lookup: CDR1 MNHNS, CDR2 SASEGT. V was cut by 4 bases and J by 3 bases, with 12 bases left in between. The CDR3 runs to 14 residues. CDR3 amino acids: CASSGVGHYYGYTF. The CDR3 bases are TGTGCCAGCAGTGGGGTGGGGCACTACTATGGCTACACCTTC.

Only a few counts were recorded for this clone. This chain links TRBV6-4 with TRBJ2-7; 7 bases agree with TRBD1. CDR1 MRHNA and CDR2 SNTAGT come from the germline V gene. Trimming removed 9 bases from V and 6 bases from J; junction bases left unmatched: 20. The CDR3 runs 16 residues. This chain's CDR3 is CASYRDSKRWGTEQYF. As DNA, the CDR3 is TGTGCCAGTTACCGGGACAGCAAAAGGTGGGGAACCGAGCAGTACTTC.

The V and J genes are TRBV6-1 and TRBJ2-3; D ambiguous. This CDR3 contains 13 residues. The V end lost 8 bases, the J end lost 2 bases, and 11 bases lay between the germline ends. Germline CDR1 is MNHNS and CDR2 is SASEGT. The CDR3 loop is CASAGGNTDTQYF. The CDR3 DNA reads TGTGCCAGCGCTGGCGGAAACACAGATACGCAGTATTTT.

The rearrangement links TRBV28 to TRBJ1-2, with D maybe TRBD1 (6 bases). Trimming left V 10 bases short and J 3 bases short, with 15 bases between. Germline lookup yields CDR1 MDHEN and CDR2 SYDVKM. The CDR3 is 13 residues long. For the CDR3, the DNA is TGTGCCACCATTGGACAGCTATACTATGGCTACACCTTC. Translating gives CATIGQLYYGYTF.

J is TRBJ2-5 and V is TRBV5-1; TRBD2 matches 8 bases. The closer fit of TRBJ2-7 to the DNA end suggests the J call may be wrong. CDR1 SGHRS and CDR2 YFSETQ come from the germline V gene. This CDR3 region has 15 residues. The CDR3 DNA sequence: TGCGCCAGCAGCTTGGGTTCGGGACTAGGCTACGAGCAGTACTTC. Amino acids: CASSLGSGLGYEQYF.

This clone was counted between two and nine times. The V call is TRBV4-1, the J call TRBJ2-1; no clear D. The CDR3 contains 16 residues. V lost 1 base to trimming and J lost 2 bases, with 12 bases between them. CDR1 and CDR2 (germline): MGHRA, YSYEKL. This CDR3 reads CASSQVDLITYNEQFF. CDR3 in DNA: TGCGCCAGCAGCCAAGTCGACCTAATCACCTACAATGAGCAGTTCTTC.

The CDR3 reads CASSQERFQPQHF. The CDR3 coding sequence is TGTGCCAGCAGCCAAGAGAGGTTTCAGCCCCAGCATTTT. V and J are TRBV4-2 and TRBJ1-5; D ambiguous. Germline loops: CDR1 LGHNA, CDR2 YNFKEQ. The CDR3 totals 13 residues. Between the trimmed V and J ends, which lost 0 bases and 6 bases, there was a span of 6 bases.

This chain uses TRBV7-9 with TRBJ2-6, with a tentative D call TRBD1 (6 bases). Trimming left V 5 bases short and J 1 base short, with 21 bases between. Germline lookup yields CDR1 SEHNR and CDR2 FQNEAQ (reference sequence). The CDR3 runs 19 residues. The chain's CDR3 is CASSQTWDTKVSGANVLTF. CDR3 nucleotides: TGTGCCAGCAGCCAAACTTGGGACACTAAAGTTTCTGGGGCCAACGTCCTGACTTTC. Filled out from reference TRBV7-9 and TRBJ2-6, the complete variable domain reads DTGVSQNPRHKITKRGQNVTFRCDPISEHNRLYWYRQTLGQGPEFLTYFQNEAQLEKSRLLSDRFSAERPKGSFSTLEIQRTEQGDSAMYLCASSQTWDTKVSGANVLTFGAGSRLTVL.

This clone was observed a handful of times. This chain links TRBV4-2 with TRBJ1-5, with D possibly being TRBD1 (6 bases). V lost 0 bases to trimming and J lost 6 bases, with 9 bases between them. This CDR3 region has 14 residues. Germline V lookup: CDR1 LGHNA, CDR2 YNFKEQ. CDR3 in amino acids: CASSQDQGSQPQHF. The DNA of the CDR3 is TGTGCCAGCAGCCAAGATCAGGGGAGTCAGCCCCAGCATTTT.

This clone is medium-sized in the sample. V is TRBV19 and J is TRBJ1-2; TRBD1 matches at 10 bases. The CDR3 loop spans 16 amino acids. The germline gives CDR1 LNHDA, CDR2 SQIVND (reference sequence). With 8 bases clipped from V and 8 bases from J, the junction kept 17 bases outside the gene matches. CDR3 residues: CASFSGTGETGAGYTF. For the CDR3, the DNA is TGTGCCAGTTTCTCCGGGACAGGGGAGACTGGAGCCGGCTACACCTTC.

There are a few counts of this clone. The chain has TRBV15 and TRBJ1-3; 9 positions match TRBD1. This CDR3 is 17 amino acids long. Germline V lookup: CDR1 LNHNV, CDR2 YYDKDF (reference sequence). Trimming took 3 bases from V and 1 from J; bases not matched to a gene: 7. The CDR3 DNA reads as TGTGCCACCAGCAGGAGTGGGACAGGGTGGTCTGGAAACACCATATATTTT. This gives the protein CATSRSGTGWSGNTIYF.

The CDR3 reads CASSPTGPNTEAFF. DNA for the CDR3: TGTGCCAGCAGCCCAACAGGCCCGAACACTGAAGCTTTCTTT. The genes are TRBV4-2 and TRBJ1-1; possibly TRBD1 for D (5 bases). This CDR3 has 14 amino acids. Looked up from germline, CDR1 is LGHNA and CDR2 is YNFKEQ. The V gene lost 4 bases and the J gene lost 1 base, with 10 bases spanning the gap.

The chain joins TRBV30 to TRBJ2-1, with D tentatively TRBD2 (6 bases). V gave up 2 bases and J gave up 6 bases, with 17 bases separating them. Germline-derived CDR1 and CDR2 are GTSNPN and SVGIG (reference sequence). This CDR3 is built from 15 residues. The CDR3 sequence: CAWSTGSVAANEQFF. Here the CDR3 DNA reads TGTGCCTGGAGTACCGGGTCGGTAGCGGCCAATGAGCAGTTCTTC.

The V gene is TRBV30, the J gene TRBJ1-2; 7 nucleotides match TRBD1. V dropped 0 bases and J dropped 6; count of bases not matched to a gene: 10. This CDR3 has 15 residues. CDR1 is GTSNPN, CDR2 SVGIG, per germline (reference sequence). CDR3 loop: CAWSVDWSGQNGYTF. CDR3 in DNA: TGTGCCTGGAGTGTCGATTGGTCGGGACAGAATGGCTACACCTTC.

The chain joins TRBV14 to TRBJ2-5, with TRBD1 matching over 9 bases. This CDR3 has 15 amino acids. Germline trimming cut 1 base from V and 4 bases from J; bases unmatched to any gene: 4. The germline CDR1 and CDR2 sequences are SGHDN and FVKESK. CDR3 coding DNA: TGTGCCAGCAGCCAAGGGACAGGGGAAGCAGAGACCCAGTACTTC. It is translated as CASSQGTGEAETQYF.

This rearrangement joins TRBV6-1 to TRBJ2-7, with D unclear. Germline-derived CDR1 and CDR2 are MNHNS and SASEGT. V gave up 1 base and J gave up 0 bases, with 10 bases separating them. This CDR3 contains 15 residues. CDR3 amino acids: CASSEVGQVSYEQYF. CDR3 coding DNA: TGTGCCAGCAGTGAAGTGGGCCAGGTCTCCTACGAGCAGTACTTC.

This chain links TRBV4-3 with TRBJ2-1; D is undetermined. The CDR3 totals 15 residues. Trimming pared 0 bases from V and 5 bases from J, leaving 11 bases between. Germline V gives CDR1 LGHNA, CDR2 YSLEER. The CDR3 spells CASSQDWGYHNEQFF. CDR3 in DNA: TGCGCCAGCAGCCAAGATTGGGGATACCACAATGAGCAGTTCTTC.

V gene TRBV7-2 combines with J gene TRBJ1-3; TRBD1 matches at 7 bases. Looked up from germline, CDR1 is SGHTA and CDR2 is FQGNSA. The CDR3 consists of 14 residues. V was clipped by 5 bases and J by 3 bases; unmatched bases: 4. CDR3 nucleotide sequence: TGTGCCAGCAGCCTCGACAGGGTTGGAAACACCATATATTTT. Residues: CASSLDRVGNTIYF.

This chain links TRBV6-5 with TRBJ1-3; D gene unclear. The CDR3 spans 13 residues. Trimming took off 6 bases at V and 0 bases at J, with 6 bases between the two ends. From germline, CDR1 is MNHEY and CDR2 SVGAGI. The CDR3 region is CASSTNSGNTIYF. The CDR3 DNA sequence: TGTGCCAGCAGCACAAACTCTGGAAACACCATATATTTT.